These 25 T cell receptor beta chains were all obtained from the same sample, sequenced in a study of T cells after posttransplantation cyclophosphamide. The repertoire was sequenced with immunoSEQ multiplex PCR; TCRdb's copy has only in-frame clones and lacks some. The sample lists about 11,000 clones, over 80% seen once, with roughly 15% in the top ten. Treatment was busulfan-fludarabine conditioning, a marrow graft, and cyclophosphamide on days +3 and +4. The sequences come from PBMCs, collected roughly 2,000 days after allogeneic stem cell transplant with posttransplant cyclophosphamide. The source is a female patient in her 50s who received an allogeneic stem cell transplant from a related donor, was CMV-positive, and had no GVHD. The graft donor may have given rise to some T cells.

This chain links TRBV10-3 with TRBJ2-1; perhaps TRBD1 as D (6 bases). The germline V gene has CDR1 ENHRY and CDR2 SYGVKD. V was trimmed by 2 bases and J by 6 bases, leaving 14 bases between them. The CDR3 is made up of 15 amino acids. This CDR3 is CAISEGQGLVNEQFF. The CDR3, as DNA: TGTGCCATCAGTGAGGGGCAGGGGTTGGTCAATGAGCAGTTCTTC.

The gene calls are TRBV7-2 and TRBJ2-3, with D possibly matching TRBD2 (6 bases). The CDR3 consists of 15 residues. Looked up from germline, CDR1 is SGHTA and CDR2 is FQGNSA. The V end lost 0 bases, the J end lost 2 bases, and 9 bases lay between the germline ends. In DNA form, the CDR3 reads TGTGCCAGCAGCTTAGCTAGCGGCCTCACAGATACGCAGTATTTT. Encoded protein: CASSLASGLTDTQYF.

This chain links TRBV7-3 with TRBJ2-1; 8 bases are shared with TRBD1. The CDR3 runs to 15 residues. Germline V gives CDR1 SGHTA, CDR2 FQGTGA. Trimming at V came to 5 bases and at J to 5 bases, leaving 8 bases not matched to a gene. The CDR3 reads CASSIDRGAHNEQFF. The CDR3 coding sequence is TGTGCCAGCAGCATCGACAGGGGAGCCCACAATGAGCAGTTCTTC.

The chain combines TRBV9 with TRBJ2-3, with 9 bases identical to TRBD1. This CDR3 spans 15 amino acids. V lost 2 bases and J lost 6; bases outside the gene matches: 7. The germline gives CDR1 SGDLS, CDR2 YYNGEE. The CDR3 bases are TGTGCCAGCAGCGTCCGGACAGGGGAAGGGGATACGCAGTATTTT. Its protein is CASSVRTGEGDTQYF. Filled out from reference TRBV9 and TRBJ2-3, the complete variable domain reads DSGVTQTPKHLITATGQRVTLRCSPRSGDLSVYWYQQSLDQGLQFLIQYYNGEERAKGNILERFSAQQFPDLHSELNLSSLELGDSALYFCASSVRTGEGDTQYFGPGTRLTVL.

V usage is TRBV6-5 and J usage is TRBJ2-5; D perhaps matches TRBD1 (6 bases). This CDR3 spans 16 amino acids. CDR1 and CDR2 (germline): MNHEY, SVGAGI. V was cut by 3 bases and J by 2 bases, with 16 bases left in between. This CDR3 reads CASSYLAGVGQETQYF. The CDR3 nucleotides read TGTGCCAGCAGTTATCTCGCAGGGGTAGGGCAAGAGACCCAGTACTTC.

The J gene is TRBJ1-4, the V gene TRBV28; D is possibly TRBD1 (6 bases). V lost 3 bases and J lost 6, with 17 bases in between. The CDR3 totals 16 residues. Looked up from germline, CDR1 is MDHEN and CDR2 is SYDVKM. CDR3 sequence: CASSFSPGEGDEKLFF. The CDR3 region has the DNA TGTGCCAGCAGTTTTAGTCCAGGGGAGGGTGATGAAAAACTGTTTTTT. The whole variable domain, filled in from reference TRBV28 and TRBJ1-4, reads DVKVTQSSRYLVKRTGEKVFLECVQDMDHENMFWYRQDPGLGLRLIYFSYDVKMKEKGDIPEGYSVSREKKERFSLILESASTNQTSMYLCASSFSPGEGDEKLFFGSGTQLSVL.

The chain couples TRBV28 to TRBJ2-7, with TRBD2 matching over 11 bases. CDR1 MDHEN and CDR2 SYDVKM come from the germline V gene. Germline trimming cut 3 bases from V and 5 bases from J; bases unmatched to any gene: 12. The CDR3 consists of 17 residues. CDR3 nucleotides: TGTGCCAGCAGTTTTTCGCCCTCACTAGCGGGAGAGGACGAGCAGTACTTC. Protein: CASSFSPSLAGEDEQYF. Together with reference TRBV28 and TRBJ2-7, the CDR3 gives the full variable domain: DVKVTQSSRYLVKRTGEKVFLECVQDMDHENMFWYRQDPGLGLRLIYFSYDVKMKEKGDIPEGYSVSREKKERFSLILESASTNQTSMYLCASSFSPSLAGEDEQYFGPGTRLTVT.

This clone was picked up a small number of times. The chain combines TRBV7-2 with TRBJ2-2; D possibly corresponds to TRBD1 (5 bases). Germline CDR1 and CDR2: SGHTA and FQGNSA. CDR3 size: 13 residues. Between the trimmed V and J ends, which lost 3 bases and 7 bases, there was a span of 9 bases. CDR3 sequence: CASSFPGFGELFF. The DNA of the CDR3 is TGTGCCAGCAGCTTCCCAGGGTTCGGGGAGCTGTTTTTT.

The chain joins TRBV5-1 to TRBJ2-1; tentative D call: TRBD2 (6 bases). The germline CDR1 and CDR2 sequences are SGHRS and YFSETQ. Trimming removed 6 bases from V and 12 bases from J, with 34 bases in between. This CDR3 has 18 amino acids. The CDR3 DNA is TGCGCCAGCACCATCCAGGCTGCGGCTAGCGTACTTACTGGCGGGCAGTTCTTC. It is translated as CASTIQAAASVLTGGQFF.

The CDR3 reads CASSQAGDYNEQFF. In nucleotides, the CDR3 is TGCGCCAGCAGCCAAGCGGGGGACTACAATGAGCAGTTCTTC. The chain recombines TRBV4-1 with TRBJ2-1, with D possibly being TRBD2 (6 bases). The V gene's germline CDR1 is MGHRA and CDR2 YSYEKL. Between the trimmed V and J ends, which lost 1 base and 3 bases, there was a span of 7 bases. There are 14 residues in the CDR3.

This chain connects TRBV30 to TRBJ2-2; 8 nucleotides match TRBD1. J was trimmed by 1 base and V by 0 bases; bases with no gene match: 1. This CDR3 has 15 amino acids. The germline gives CDR1 GTSNPN, CDR2 SVGIG (reference sequence). The chain's CDR3 is CAWSVGTGNTGELFF. The CDR3 DNA sequence: TGTGCCTGGAGTGTGGGGACAGGGAACACCGGGGAGCTGTTTTTT. The variable domain in full, with the rest retrieved from reference TRBV30 and TRBJ2-2, is SQTIHQWPATLVQPVGSPLSLECTVEGTSNPNLYWYRQAAGRGLQLLFYSVGIGQISSEVPQNLSASRPQDRQFILSSKKLLLSDSGFYLCAWSVGTGNTGELFFGEGSRLTVL.

This clone came up once. The rearrangement uses TRBV4-1 and TRBJ2-1, with TRBD1 matching 7 bases. V dropped 6 bases and J dropped 7; count of bases not matched to a gene: 9. Germline lookup yields CDR1 MGHRA and CDR2 YSYEKL. The CDR3 is 14 amino acids. CDR3 residues: CASSTQGTGNEQFF. In DNA, the CDR3 is TGCGCCAGCAGTACACAGGGGACGGGGAATGAGCAGTTCTTC.

This clone was seen only once. This CDR3 is CAISGLAGDVFAYEQYF. For the CDR3, the DNA is TGTGCCATCAGTGGGCTAGCGGGAGATGTGTTTGCCTACGAGCAGTACTTC. The chain couples TRBV10-3 to TRBJ2-7, with 10 bases identical to TRBD2. CDR1 and CDR2 from the germline V gene are ENHRY and SYGVKD. The trim removed 4 bases at V and 2 bases at J, leaving 11 bases unmatched. This CDR3 is built from 17 residues.

This clone was picked up one time. V usage is TRBV6-5 and J usage is TRBJ2-7, with D uncertain. The ends were cut back, 2 bases at V and 0 bases at J, with 8 bases in the middle. CDR1 and CDR2 from the germline V gene are MNHEY and SVGAGI. CDR3 size: 14 residues. The CDR3 bases are TGTGCCAGCAGTTACGGGCCAGCCTCCTACGAGCAGTACTTC. Amino acid sequence: CASSYGPASYEQYF.

This rearrangement joins TRBV29-1 to TRBJ1-2; D may be TRBD1 (5 bases). There are 14 residues in the CDR3. The germline CDR1 and CDR2 sequences are SQVTM and ANQGSEA. The V and J ends lost 2 bases and 7 bases respectively, with 17 bases between them. CDR3 sequence reads: CSVESWDSIFGYTF. The CDR3 DNA reads TGCAGCGTTGAATCTTGGGACTCCATTTTTGGCTACACCTTC.

The rearrangement joins TRBV10-3 to TRBJ1-5; D ambiguous. This CDR3 spans 15 amino acids. Germline CDR1 is ENHRY and CDR2 is SYGVKD. The V end was cut by 10 bases, the J end by 7 bases, with 23 bases between. CDR3 region: CATASLAPLSQPQHF. The DNA of the CDR3 is TGTGCCACCGCCTCCCTAGCCCCCCTTTCCCAGCCCCAGCATTTT.

The chain links TRBV20-1 to TRBJ2-1; the D is unclear. Germline V lookup: CDR1 DFQATT, CDR2 SNEGSKA (reference sequence). V lost 4 bases to trimming and J lost 5 bases, with 6 bases between them. This CDR3 is 11 amino acids long. The DNA for the CDR3 is TGCAGTGCTACTATTCACAATGAGCAGTTCTTC. The encoded protein is CSATIHNEQFF.

The chain recombines TRBV6-4 with TRBJ1-2, with a tentative D call TRBD1 (6 bases). Germline V gives CDR1 MRHNA, CDR2 SNTAGT. The CDR3 runs 15 residues. V shed 6 bases and J shed 3 bases, with 17 bases lying between them. The CDR3 region is CASRANRALDYGYTF. The CDR3 nucleotides are TGTGCCAGCAGGGCAAACAGGGCCCTAGACTATGGCTACACCTTC.

The chain combines TRBV4-2 with TRBJ1-4, with 9 bases lining up with TRBD1. V was clipped by 0 bases and J by 5 bases; unmatched bases: 4. Germline assignment: CDR1 LGHNA and CDR2 YNFKEQ. The CDR3 totals 16 residues. The CDR3 nucleotides read TGTGCCAGCAGCCAAGAAACCGGGACAGGGAATGAAAAACTGTTTTTT. This sequence encodes CASSQETGTGNEKLFF.

The chain has TRBV30 and TRBJ1-1, with TRBD1 identical over 7 bases. Unmatched junction bases numbered 3, after V lost 1 base and J lost 1 base. The CDR3 has 14 amino acids. Germline V gene sequence: CDR1 GTSNPN, CDR2 SVGIG (reference sequence). The CDR3 sequence is CAWSGDRRNTEAFF. As DNA, the CDR3 is TGTGCCTGGAGTGGGGACAGAAGGAACACTGAAGCTTTCTTT.

The V gene is TRBV15, the J gene TRBJ2-3, with 9 bases fitting TRBD2. CDR1 LNHNV and CDR2 YYDKDF come from the germline V gene (reference sequence). The ends lost 5 bases at V and 4 bases at J; junction bases unmatched: 4. The CDR3 covers 14 residues. CDR3 sequence reads: CATSEGGRADTQYF. Written as DNA, the CDR3 is TGTGCCACCAGCGAGGGCGGGAGGGCAGATACGCAGTATTTT.

V gene TRBV9 combines with J gene TRBJ2-7; 11 nucleotides agree with TRBD2. CDR3 length equals 16 residues. Germline lookup yields CDR1 SGDLS and CDR2 YYNGEE. V gave up 4 bases and J gave up 0 bases; unmatched junction bases: 6. In nucleotides, the CDR3 is TGTGCCAGCAGCCCGGGACTAGCGGTGAGCTCCTACGAGCAGTACTTC. Amino acids: CASSPGLAVSSYEQYF.

The J gene is TRBJ1-5, the V gene TRBV19; weak D call: TRBD1 (6 bases). Germline V gene data show CDR1 as LNHDA and CDR2 as SQIVND (reference sequence). V was cut by 9 bases and J by 0 bases, with 15 bases left in between. The CDR3 spans 15 residues. This chain's CDR3 is CASSGTSSSNQPQHF. DNA for the CDR3: TGTGCCAGCTCCGGGACATCCTCTAGCAATCAGCCCCAGCATTTT.

The chain couples TRBV6-4 to TRBJ2-1, with 12 bases that match TRBD2. Trimming removed 6 bases from V and 5 bases from J; junction bases left unmatched: 8. CDR1 MRHNA and CDR2 SNTAGT come from the germline V gene. This CDR3 contains 16 residues. CDR3 DNA: TGTGCCAGCAGCGTACTAGCGGGAGGTGGCCACAATGAGCAGTTCTTC. Translated, it gives CASSVLAGGGHNEQFF.

The chain combines TRBV2 with TRBJ2-3, with 9 bases identical to TRBD2. This CDR3 region has 22 residues. Germline CDR1 reads SNHLY; CDR2 reads FYNNEI. Germline trimming cut 6 bases from V and 5 bases from J; bases unmatched to any gene: 30. Here the CDR3 DNA reads TGTGCCAGCAGGACAGGGTTAGGAGGGGGCGGGAGGGCCTCTCAATCGGAAGATACGCAGTATTTT. The encoded protein is CASRTGLGGGGRASQSEDTQYF.